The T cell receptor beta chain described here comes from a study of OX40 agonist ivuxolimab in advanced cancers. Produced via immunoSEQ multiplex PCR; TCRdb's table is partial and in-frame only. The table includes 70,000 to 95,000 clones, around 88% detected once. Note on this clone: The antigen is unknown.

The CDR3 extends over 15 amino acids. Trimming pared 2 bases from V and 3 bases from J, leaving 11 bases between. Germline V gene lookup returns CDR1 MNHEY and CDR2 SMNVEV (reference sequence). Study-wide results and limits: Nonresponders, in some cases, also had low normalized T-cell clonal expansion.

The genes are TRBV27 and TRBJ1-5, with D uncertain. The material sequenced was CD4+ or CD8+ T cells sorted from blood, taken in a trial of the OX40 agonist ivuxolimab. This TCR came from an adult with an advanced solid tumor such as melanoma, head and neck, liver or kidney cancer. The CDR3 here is CASSLEGRINQPQHF. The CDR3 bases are TGTGCCAGCAGTTTAGAAGGACGGATCAATCAGCCCCAGCATTTT.